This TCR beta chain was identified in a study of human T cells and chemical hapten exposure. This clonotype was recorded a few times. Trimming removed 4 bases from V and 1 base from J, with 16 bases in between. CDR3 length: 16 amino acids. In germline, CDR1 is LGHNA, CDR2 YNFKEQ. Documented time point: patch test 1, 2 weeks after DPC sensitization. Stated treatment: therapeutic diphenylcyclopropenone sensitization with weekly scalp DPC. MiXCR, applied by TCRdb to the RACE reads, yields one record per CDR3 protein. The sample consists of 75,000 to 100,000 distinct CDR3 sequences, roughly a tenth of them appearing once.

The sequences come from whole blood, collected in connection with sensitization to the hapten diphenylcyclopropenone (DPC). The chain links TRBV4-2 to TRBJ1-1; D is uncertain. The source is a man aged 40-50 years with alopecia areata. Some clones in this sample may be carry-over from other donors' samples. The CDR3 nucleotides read TGTGCCAGCAGCCCCGAATTCAGGACGGAGAACACTGAAGCTTTCTTT. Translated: CASSPEFRTENTEAFF.